The next 27 T cell receptor beta chains were all read from a single sample in a study of T-cell memory formation after mild COVID-19. Via MiXCR, TCRdb re-called the 5' RACE reads, giving one row per CDR3 protein. Among 150,000 or so distinct CDR3 sequences listed, about 15% were seen once. The sequenced sample was PBMCs or a T cell subset sorted from them (not recorded which). The receptors shown here come from an adult woman who had mild COVID-19 (a few samples of this study predate the infection). Cell type and time point are not known.

The chain is built from TRBV7-9 and TRBJ2-7; D is perhaps TRBD2 (6 bases). Trimming removed 4 bases at V and 3 bases at J, with 16 bases between. This CDR3 region has 15 residues. Germline lookup yields CDR1 SEHNR and CDR2 FQNEAQ (reference sequence). CDR3 DNA: TGTGCCAGCAGCTCTTCTGGGGGGAACCGCTACGAGCAGTACTTC. It translates to CASSSSGGNRYEQYF.

This clonotype has a handful of counts. The chain combines TRBV5-6 with TRBJ1-1; no definite D call. Germline-derived CDR1 and CDR2 are SGHDT and YYEEEE. This CDR3 is 14 amino acids long. Trimming stripped 2 bases from V and 3 bases from J, with 11 bases between. DNA for the CDR3: TGTGCCAGCAGCTTCTTTGGGGAGTACACTGAAGCTTTCTTT. Amino acid sequence: CASSFFGEYTEAFF. The whole variable domain, remainder taken from reference TRBV5-6 and TRBJ1-1, is DAGVTQSPTHLIKTRGQQVTLRCSPKSGHDTVSWYQQALGQGPQFIFQYYEEEERQRGNFPDRFSGHQFPNYSSELNVNALLLGDSALYLCASSFFGEYTEAFFGQGTRLTVV.

This clonotype was seen a few times. The chain employs TRBV20-1 and TRBJ2-3; the D gene is possibly TRBD1 (5 bases). Germline V CDR1 and CDR2: DFQATT, SNEGSKA (reference sequence). Trimming took off 1 base at V and 2 bases at J, with 7 bases between the two ends. The CDR3 consists of 13 residues. The CDR3 DNA sequence: TGCAGTGCTAGAGTAGGGGCCACAGATACGCAGTATTTT. Its translation: CSARVGATDTQYF.

This clonotype was found a few times. V and J are TRBV4-2 and TRBJ1-2; D not resolved. Germline loops: CDR1 LGHNA, CDR2 YNFKEQ. Trimming took off 0 bases at V and 8 bases at J, with 16 bases between the two ends. This CDR3 has 15 residues. CDR3 DNA sequence: TGTGCCAGCAGCCAAGATCCCCCGGAAGGGTCCGGCTACACCTTC. Amino acid sequence: CASSQDPPEGSGYTF.

This chain joins TRBV24-1 and TRBJ1-2; weak D call: TRBD1 (5 bases). CDR3 length: 16 residues. Per the germline V gene, CDR1 is KGHDR and CDR2 is SFDVKD. Trimming shortened V by 2 bases and J by 4 bases, and 16 bases separated the two germline ends. The CDR3 DNA reads TGTGCCACCAGTGATTCCCAGGCAGGGAGTACCTATGGCTACACCTTC. This gives the protein CATSDSQAGSTYGYTF.

This clonotype was observed a few times. The chain recombines TRBV27 with TRBJ1-1, with D maybe TRBD1 (5 bases). The germline V gene encodes CDR1 MNHEY and CDR2 SMNVEV (reference sequence). This CDR3 is built from 14 residues. V was clipped by 6 bases and J by 8 bases, with 19 bases between them. The CDR3 region has the DNA TGTGCCAGCAGCAAGACAGCACCCCCGGACGAAGCTTTCTTT. Protein: CASSKTAPPDEAFF.

V usage is TRBV4-1 and J usage is TRBJ2-1; the match to TRBD2 covers 8 bases. The CDR3 is 15 residues long. J lost 4 bases, V lost 1 base, and 3 bases had no gene match. The germline gives CDR1 MGHRA, CDR2 YSYEKL. The CDR3 DNA reads TGCGCCAGCAGCCAAGGGCTAGCGGGTTACAATGAGCAGTTCTTC. Protein product: CASSQGLAGYNEQFF.

The gene calls are TRBV5-1 and TRBJ2-5, with D uncertain. CDR1 SGHRS and CDR2 YFSETQ come from the germline V gene. This CDR3 is built from 14 residues. Trimming pared 2 bases from V and 5 bases from J, leaving 13 bases between. As DNA, the CDR3 is TGCGCCAGCAGCTTCCGCGTAGGGTGGGAGACCCAGTACTTC. As protein: CASSFRVGWETQYF.

This clonotype has more than one count but fewer than ten. The V and J genes are TRBV12-3 or TRBV12-4 and TRBJ2-1; 11 bases fit TRBD2. V trimming: 5 bases; J trimming: 7 bases; junction bases outside the gene matches: 13. The CDR3 runs 17 residues. The CDR3 is CASSPTSGRHVWNEQFF. CDR3 DNA sequence: TGTGCCAGCAGTCCTACTAGCGGGAGACACGTTTGGAATGAGCAGTTCTTC.

This clonotype was counted a few times. This sequence joins TRBV4-1 and TRBJ2-4; possible D gene TRBD2, 6 bases. Germline V gene sequence: CDR1 MGHRA, CDR2 YSYEKL. Trimming left V 3 bases short and J 6 bases short, with 12 bases between. This CDR3 contains 14 residues. CDR3 protein: CASSHLPGVNIQYF. The CDR3 DNA sequence: TGCGCCAGCAGCCACCTCCCGGGGGTAAACATTCAGTACTTC.

This CDR3 is CASSPRPRDPTDTQYF. DNA for the CDR3: TGCGCCAGCAGCCCTCGCCCTAGAGACCCCACAGATACGCAGTATTTT. This chain connects TRBV4-1 to TRBJ2-3, with unresolved D. Trimming cost V 4 bases and J 2 bases, with 16 bases left between them. The CDR3 covers 16 residues. Germline-derived CDR1 and CDR2 are MGHRA and YSYEKL.

This clonotype was observed a handful of times. The V and J genes are TRBV10-3 and TRBJ2-7, with unresolved D. The germline CDR1 and CDR2 sequences are ENHRY and SYGVKD. V gave up 4 bases and J gave up 1 base, with 14 bases separating them. The CDR3 is 15 residues long. CDR3 DNA sequence: TGTGCCATCAGTGCTTCCGGGCCACAGTCCTACGAGCAGTACTTC. Translation gives CAISASGPQSYEQYF.

The V gene is TRBV27, the J gene TRBJ2-7, with 8 bases lining up with TRBD1. Germline lookup yields CDR1 MNHEY and CDR2 SMNVEV (reference sequence). V lost 2 bases, J lost 5 bases, and 5 bases stayed unmatched. The CDR3 is made up of 14 amino acids. The CDR3 nucleotides read TGTGCCAGCAGTTTAATAGTGACAGGGGACGAGCAGTACTTC. Its protein product is CASSLIVTGDEQYF.

The sample holds a few counts of this clonotype. The CDR3 nucleotides read TGTGCCAGCAGCCTGTGGGCAAGCAATGAAAAACTGTTTTTT. Translated, it gives CASSLWASNEKLFF. The chain employs TRBV5-6 and TRBJ1-4; D remains unclear. CDR1 and CDR2 (germline): SGHDT, YYEEEE. Trimming took off 4 bases at V and 5 bases at J, with 12 bases between the two ends. CDR3 length: 14 amino acids.

This clonotype was counted between two and nine times. V gene TRBV4-2 combines with J gene TRBJ2-1; D is tentatively TRBD1 or TRBD2 (5 bases each). V gave up 0 bases and J gave up 10 bases, with 16 bases separating them. The V gene's germline CDR1 is LGHNA and CDR2 YNFKEQ. The CDR3 spans 15 residues. The CDR3 sequence is CASSQDGNWDGEQFF. CDR3 nucleotides: TGTGCCAGCAGCCAAGATGGGAACTGGGACGGGGAGCAGTTCTTC.

In its sample, this clonotype was seen many times. The rearrangement links TRBV24-1 to TRBJ2-1; D unclear. This CDR3 spans 15 amino acids. Trimming removed 0 bases at V and 5 bases at J, with 10 bases between. Looked up from germline, CDR1 is KGHDR and CDR2 is SFDVKD. CDR3 amino acids: CATSDLLARDNEQFF. The DNA for the CDR3 is TGTGCCACCAGTGATTTGTTAGCTAGGGACAATGAGCAGTTCTTC.

The V call is TRBV28, the J call TRBJ2-3, with 9 bases matching TRBD2. V shed 6 bases, J shed 4 bases, and the junction held 11 bases outside the gene matches. Germline CDR1 is MDHEN and CDR2 is SYDVKM. The CDR3 is 16 amino acids. Here the CDR3 DNA reads TGTGCCAGCAGGCTCATATTAGCGGGGGAATCAGATACGCAGTATTTT. This translates into CASRLILAGESDTQYF.

This chain uses TRBV10-3 with TRBJ2-1; 8 nucleotides align to TRBD2. V lost 6 bases and J lost 6; bases outside the gene matches: 22. The CDR3 spans 19 residues. Germline CDR1 is ENHRY and CDR2 is SYGVKD. CDR3 residues: CAISLWSGSFPNRPNEQFF. The CDR3 DNA reads as TGTGCCATCAGCCTGTGGAGCGGGAGTTTCCCAAACCGGCCCAATGAGCAGTTCTTC.

The chain recombines TRBV20-1 with TRBJ2-7; 8 nucleotides agree with TRBD2. Unmatched junction bases numbered 4, after V lost 0 bases and J lost 0 bases. The CDR3 is 15 amino acids. The germline V gene encodes CDR1 DFQATT and CDR2 SNEGSKA (reference sequence). The CDR3: CSARDFLAGSYEQYF. CDR3 bases: TGCAGTGCTAGAGATTTTCTAGCGGGCTCCTACGAGCAGTACTTC.

This clonotype appeared once. The chain joins TRBV15 to TRBJ1-1; possibly TRBD1 for D (5 bases). V was cut by 0 bases and J by 3 bases, with 8 bases left in between. This CDR3 spans 14 amino acids. Germline-derived CDR1 and CDR2 are LNHNV and YYDKDF (reference sequence). This chain's CDR3 is CATSRDGGYTEAFF. The CDR3 DNA reads TGTGCCACCAGCAGAGATGGGGGGTACACTGAAGCTTTCTTT. Looking up the rest from reference TRBV15 and TRBJ1-1 gives the full variable domain: DAMVIQNPRYQVTQFGKPVTLSCSQTLNHNVMYWYQQKSSQAPKLLFHYYDKDFNNEADTPDNFQSRRPNTSFCFLDIRSPGLGDTAMYLCATSRDGGYTEAFFGQGTRLTVV.

This clonotype was detected a few times. The V and J genes are TRBV18 and TRBJ2-1, with D unclear. Trimming cost V 2 bases and J 9 bases, with 8 bases left between them. This CDR3 contains 12 residues. CDR1 and CDR2 from the germline V gene are KGHSH and LQKENI. The CDR3 reads CASSPAPGEQFF. CDR3 DNA sequence: TGTGCCAGCTCACCAGCCCCCGGTGAGCAGTTCTTC.

About this clonotype: The junction and the germline gene differ at one end; a read error may be behind it. V usage is TRBV4-2 and J usage is TRBJ2-1; 7 nucleotides line up with TRBD2. The germline V gene has CDR1 LGHNA and CDR2 YNFKEQ. This CDR3 has 16 residues. The CDR3 region is CGSSQDQEGGRYEQFF. The CDR3 bases are TGTGGCAGCAGCCAAGATCAGGAGGGAGGGAGATATGAGCAGTTCTTC.

A few counts support this clonotype. The J gene is TRBJ2-6, the V gene TRBV5-5; a possible D gene is TRBD1 (5 bases). The CDR3 runs 15 residues. Germline CDR1 reads SGHKS; CDR2 reads YYEKEE (reference sequence). Trimming removed 2 bases from V and 1 base from J, with 7 bases in between. The CDR3 region has the DNA TGTGCCAGCAGCTTAGGGGTTTCTGGGGCCAACGTCCTGACTTTC. This translates into CASSLGVSGANVLTF.

This clonotype appeared many times. The V gene is TRBV7-2, the J gene TRBJ2-1; D is ambiguous. This CDR3 spans 13 amino acids. In germline, CDR1 is SGHTA, CDR2 FQGNSA. The V gene lost 5 bases and the J gene lost 4 bases, with 9 bases spanning the gap. The chain's CDR3 is CASSEASYNEQFF. The CDR3 region has the DNA TGTGCCAGCAGCGAGGCTAGTTACAATGAGCAGTTCTTC.

The chain joins TRBV10-3 to TRBJ2-1, with 7 bases aligning to TRBD2. Germline CDR1 is ENHRY and CDR2 is SYGVKD. The ends lost 9 bases at V and 0 bases at J; junction bases unmatched: 11. There are 16 residues in the CDR3. CDR3 protein: CAISRLADSSYNEQFF. The CDR3 DNA reads as TGTGCCATAAGTCGCCTAGCGGATAGCTCCTACAATGAGCAGTTCTTC.

This clonotype showed up just a few times. The V and J genes are TRBV3-1 and TRBJ1-1; possible D gene TRBD1, 5 bases. Germline loops: CDR1 LGHDT, CDR2 YNNKEL (reference sequence). V was cut by 4 bases and J by 2 bases, with 14 bases left in between. The CDR3 runs 15 residues. The CDR3 DNA reads TGTGCCAGCAGCCTCACACCCGGGGGAAACACTGAAGCTTTCTTT. This codes for CASSLTPGGNTEAFF.

V gene TRBV15 combines with J gene TRBJ2-3; D unclear. The CDR3 is 17 amino acids. Trimming pared 1 base from V and 2 bases from J, leaving 16 bases between. Germline assignment: CDR1 LNHNV and CDR2 YYDKDF (reference sequence). CDR3: CATSRVSIALTTDTQYF. CDR3 in DNA: TGTGCCACCAGCAGAGTCTCAATAGCCTTAACCACAGATACGCAGTATTTT.